These 23 T cell receptor beta chains came from one sample sequenced in a study of blood T cells in healthy people across ages. The use of a sample-barcoded 5' primer and a J-beta primer mix characterized a second PCR of 7 to 11 cycles. MiXCR, run by TCRdb on the 5' RACE reads, gives a single entry per CDR3 protein. The table has 1 million to 1.2 million distinct CDR3 sequences, 35% to 40% seen once. The source material was blood. The receptors derive from a man between 18 and 35 years old in good health.

This clonotype showed up just a few times. This chain uses TRBV3-1 with TRBJ2-7; no firm D call. CDR1 LGHDT and CDR2 YNNKEL come from the germline V gene (reference sequence). Trimming stripped 8 bases from V and 3 bases from J, with 8 bases between. The length of the CDR3 is 11 residues. The CDR3, as DNA: TGTGCCAGCCCCCCCAGCTACGAGCAGTACTTC. Its translation is CASPPSYEQYF.

With regard to this clonotype: A much more abundant neighbour one base away suggests this may be a read error. The chain couples TRBV12-3 or TRBV12-4 to TRBJ2-1; D ambiguous. The J call is in doubt because the DNA end fits TRBJ2-7 better. The CDR3 loop spans 19 amino acids. The CDR3 is CASSRPQGATQSSYNEQYF. The CDR3 bases are TGTGCCAGCAGTCGCCCTCAAGGCGCGACTCAGAGCTCCTACAATGAGCAGTACTTC.

A note on this clonotype: Because the CDR3's place on the DNA is in doubt, the DNA is left out and the CDR3 is given as listed by TCRdb. The chain employs TRBV6-6 and TRBJ1-6; the table's D call of TRBD1 was not tested on the DNA. The CDR3 spans 17 amino acids, including both terminal residues. Per germline, CDR1 MNHNY and CDR2 SVGAGI (reference sequence). CDR3 sequence reads: CASSSSGGSSYNSPLHF.

The genes are TRBV14 and TRBJ2-1; 7 nucleotides align to TRBD1. The CDR3 is 16 residues long. V gave up 1 base and J gave up 8 bases; unmatched junction bases: 11. Germline assignment: CDR1 SGHDN and CDR2 FVKESK. CDR3 in amino acids: CASSQVETGFIHEQFF. As DNA, the CDR3 is TGTGCCAGCAGCCAAGTCGAGACAGGGTTTATACATGAGCAGTTCTTC.

The chain uses TRBV12-3 or TRBV12-4 and TRBJ2-3; D tentatively reads TRBD1 or TRBD2 (6 bases each). The CDR3 has 15 residues. Trimming took 4 bases from V and 4 from J, leaving 15 bases between them. This CDR3 is CASSSETGGSDTQYF. DNA of the CDR3: TGTGCCAGCAGTTCTGAGACAGGAGGGTCAGATACGCAGTATTTT.

The chain combines TRBV12-3 or TRBV12-4 with TRBJ1-4; D is perhaps TRBD1 (5 bases). This CDR3 has 15 residues. The V end was cut by 5 bases, the J end by 5 bases, with 15 bases between. CDR3 residues: CASSPPSGVNEKLFF. For the CDR3, the DNA is TGTGCCAGCAGTCCCCCGTCGGGGGTGAATGAAAAACTGTTTTTT.

J is TRBJ1-1 and V is TRBV4-1, with 10 bases fitting TRBD1. Germline V CDR1 and CDR2: MGHRA, YSYEKL. The CDR3 is made up of 17 amino acids. Germline trimming cut 3 bases from V and 5 bases from J; bases unmatched to any gene: 12. The CDR3 bases are TGCGCCAGCAGCCAGGTCGGGCGACGGACAGGGGGTACTGAAGCTTTCTTT. It translates to CASSQVGRRTGGTEAFF.

The chain has TRBV28 and TRBJ2-3, with D perhaps matching TRBD1 or TRBD2 (5 bases each). The length of the CDR3 is 17 residues. The V and J ends lost 6 bases and 2 bases respectively, with 21 bases between them. The germline CDR1 and CDR2 sequences are MDHEN and SYDVKM. This chain's CDR3 is CASSRLEGRGYTDTQYF. The CDR3 bases are TGTGCCAGCAGCCGTCTTGAGGGGCGAGGGTACACAGATACGCAGTATTTT. Combining the CDR3 with reference TRBV28 and TRBJ2-3 gives the whole variable domain DVKVTQSSRYLVKRTGEKVFLECVQDMDHENMFWYRQDPGLGLRLIYFSYDVKMKEKGDIPEGYSVSREKKERFSLILESASTNQTSMYLCASSRLEGRGYTDTQYFGPGTRLTVL.

The chain employs TRBV20-1 and TRBJ2-5, with 8 bases lining up with TRBD2. Trimming removed 0 bases from V and 1 base from J; junction bases left unmatched: 10. The CDR3 covers 17 residues. The germline CDR1 and CDR2 sequences are DFQATT and SNEGSKA (reference sequence). The CDR3 coding sequence is TGCAGTGCTAGAGATGTACTGGCTAGCGGGCCCCAAGAGACCCAGTACTTC. Amino acids: CSARDVLASGPQETQYF.

The table lists this clonotype with many counts. The CDR3 spells CASSLPRGQQNQPQHF. The CDR3 DNA reads as TGTGCCAGCAGTTTGCCCCGGGGACAGCAAAATCAGCCCCAGCATTTT. The V call is TRBV28, the J call TRBJ1-5; 7 bases map to TRBD1. Germline CDR1 MDHEN, CDR2 SYDVKM. The J segment lost 4 bases and the V segment lost 3 bases, leaving 9 bases of the junction unmatched. The CDR3 spans 16 residues.

This clonotype was observed a few times. The chain links TRBV4-3 to TRBJ1-1; possible D gene TRBD1, 5 bases. The CDR3 contains 15 residues. V lost 0 bases and J 5 bases, leaving 13 bases between the germline ends. Germline assignment: CDR1 LGHNA and CDR2 YSLEER. For the CDR3, the DNA is TGCGCCAGCAGCCAAGACGGACACCCTGGGACTGAAGCTTTCTTT. Its protein is CASSQDGHPGTEAFF.

The CDR3 sequence is CATSRTSGGDEQYF. Written as DNA, the CDR3 is TGTGCCACCAGCCGGACTAGCGGGGGAGATGAGCAGTACTTC. This rearrangement joins TRBV24-1 to TRBJ2-7; 13 bases fit TRBD2. J lost 7 bases, V lost 7 bases, and 6 bases had no gene match. Germline CDR1 reads KGHDR; CDR2 reads SFDVKD. The CDR3 contains 14 residues.

The chain uses TRBV20-1 and TRBJ2-5; D gene uncertain. This CDR3 is built from 13 residues. Germline V CDR1 and CDR2: DFQATT, SNEGSKA (reference sequence). V was trimmed by 8 bases and J by 10 bases, leaving 23 bases between them. Here the CDR3 reads CSTNRRPRSDQYF. CDR3 in DNA: TGCAGTACAAACCGGCGCCCAAGGAGCGACCAGTACTTC.

The V and J genes are TRBV7-9 and TRBJ2-7; D gene uncertain. The CDR3 spans 13 residues. V lost 5 bases, J lost 0 bases, and 8 bases lay in between. Germline V CDR1 and CDR2: SEHNR, FQNEAQ (reference sequence). For the CDR3, the DNA is TGTGCCAGCAGCACAAGCAGCTCCTACGAGCAGTACTTC. This codes for CASSTSSSYEQYF.

This clonotype was counted a few times. The V call is TRBV20-1, the J call TRBJ2-1; D gene unclear. The germline CDR1 and CDR2 sequences are DFQATT and SNEGSKA (reference sequence). Trimming left V 6 bases short and J 0 bases short, with 15 bases between. The CDR3 is made up of 15 amino acids. The CDR3 is CSARTLRSSYNEQFF. The CDR3 bases are TGCAGTGCCCGGACCCTCCGGAGCTCCTACAATGAGCAGTTCTTC.

This clonotype was detected only a few times. This rearrangement joins TRBV27 to TRBJ2-5; TRBD1 matches at 7 bases. This CDR3 region has 15 residues. Trimming took 3 bases from V and 2 from J; bases not matched to a gene: 6. Looked up from germline, CDR1 is MNHEY and CDR2 is SMNVEV (reference sequence). CDR3 region: CASSLGQTQQETQYF. CDR3 in DNA: TGTGCCAGCAGTTTGGGACAGACCCAACAAGAGACCCAGTACTTC.

The rearrangement uses TRBV7-9 and TRBJ2-2; 7 bases fit TRBD1. Trimming took 5 bases from V and 4 from J; bases not matched to a gene: 10. CDR3 length equals 16 residues. Per the germline V gene, CDR1 is SEHNR and CDR2 is FQNEAQ (reference sequence). The CDR3 region has the DNA TGTGCCAGCAGCCTCTTAGGGACAGATGTCACCGGGGAGCTGTTTTTT. This gives the protein CASSLLGTDVTGELFF.

As to this clonotype: A much larger clone is a single base away; this may be a read error. This sequence joins TRBV7-9 and TRBJ2-1; D perhaps matches TRBD2 (6 bases). The J call is uncertain, as TRBJ2-7 better fits the DNA end. The CDR3 length is 15 residues. Germline-derived CDR1 and CDR2 are SEHNR and FQNEAQ (reference sequence). The DNA for the CDR3 is TGTGCCAGCAGCTTAGATGGGAGGACCTACAATGAGCAGTACTTC. The encoded protein is CASSLDGRTYNEQYF.

V gene TRBV20-1 combines with J gene TRBJ2-7; TRBD2 aligns across 14 bases. The length of the CDR3 is 17 residues. CDR1 is DFQATT, CDR2 SNEGSKA, per germline (reference sequence). V lost 3 bases, J lost 7 bases, and 14 bases stayed unmatched. The CDR3, as DNA: TGCAGTGCTAGCTCCGGGACTAGCGGGGGATCTCACAATGAGCAGTACTTC. It specifies CSASSGTSGGSHNEQYF.

This clonotype was recorded a few times. V gene TRBV29-1 combines with J gene TRBJ1-1; 7 positions agree with TRBD1. V shed 6 bases and J 5 bases; nucleotides not matched to a gene: 9. CDR3 length: 13 amino acids. CDR1 and CDR2 (germline): SQVTM, ANQGSEA. The chain's CDR3 is CSVRGEGGTEAFF. The CDR3 DNA sequence: TGCAGCGTCAGGGGGGAGGGAGGGACTGAAGCTTTCTTT.

This clonotype occurred a few times. J is TRBJ1-5 and V is TRBV5-5; TRBD1 is a possible D gene (6 bases). Trimming cost V 4 bases and J 9 bases, with 14 bases left between them. The CDR3 contains 13 residues. CDR1 SGHKS and CDR2 YYEKEE come from the germline V gene (reference sequence). The CDR3 region is CASSQTGSGPQHF. The CDR3 DNA sequence: TGTGCCAGCAGCCAGACAGGATCGGGGCCCCAGCATTTT.

The rearrangement links TRBV5-1 to TRBJ2-7, with TRBD2 identical over 10 bases. This CDR3 spans 15 amino acids. CDR1 is SGHRS and CDR2 is YFSETQ in the germline V gene. Losses at the gene ends were 3 bases for V and 1 base for J; bases not matched to a gene: 4. CDR3 sequence reads: CASSWERGGSYEQYF. CDR3 coding DNA: TGCGCCAGCAGCTGGGAGCGGGGGGGATCCTACGAGCAGTACTTC.

With respect to this clonotype: This sequence may be a read error, since a much larger clone differs from it by one base. CDR3 sequence (DNA): TGTGCCAGCAGCTTAGGTACCTCCTCAGTCGAGACCCAGTACTTC. Protein product: CASSLGTSSVETQYF. The chain recombines TRBV7-2 with TRBJ2-5; D not resolved. Trimming took 1 base from V and 5 from J, leaving 14 bases between them. Germline CDR1 reads SGHTA; CDR2 reads FQGNSA. The CDR3 is 15 residues long.